A selection of T cell receptor beta chains follows, all from one sample in a study of shared clonotypes between healthy human individuals. Some clones are missing from TCRdb's copy, which holds only in-frame ones; the method was immunoSEQ multiplex PCR. This table holds hundreds of thousands of clones, approximately 95% found once. Specimen: naive CD8+ T cells sorted from blood. The receptors shown here come from a woman in her twenties or thirties in good health. Each CDR3 is given with its conserved first and last residue. Each record gives: CDR3 DNA, CDR3 protein, D gene, J gene, V gene, clone size. The D gene is left open where the match is weak. A row's size may be missing; if present it is once, few, many or a size class.

CDR3nt: TGTGCCAGCAGCTTAAGGTCCAGCAAAGAGACCCAGTACTTC
CDR3aa: CASSLRSSKETQYF
d_gene: NA
j_gene: TRBJ2-5
v_gene: TRBV7-9
abundance: NA

CDR3nt: TGTGCCAGCAGCTCCCCGGGACTAGCAAGCAATGAGCAGTTCTTC
CDR3aa: CASSSPGLASNEQFF
d_gene: TRBD2
j_gene: TRBJ2-1
v_gene: TRBV11-2
abundance: NA

CDR3nt: TGTGCCAGCAGCTTAGCGGGAGGTTACAATGAGCAGTTCTTC
CDR3aa: CASSLAGGYNEQFF
d_gene: TRBD2
j_gene: TRBJ2-1
v_gene: TRBV11-3
abundance: NA

CDR3nt: TGTGCCAGCAGCGACCAGGGGGCCCCCTACGAGCAGTACTTC
CDR3aa: CASSDQGAPYEQYF
d_gene: TRBD1
j_gene: TRBJ2-7
v_gene: TRBV9
abundance: NA

CDR3nt: TGTGCCAGCAGTGAAGACCTGACAGGGGGTTATCAGCCCCAGCATTTT
CDR3aa: CASSEDLTGGYQPQHF
d_gene: TRBD1
j_gene: TRBJ1-5
v_gene: TRBV6-1
abundance: NA

CDR3nt: TGTGCCAGCAAGGACAGGGTCGCCGGGGAGCTGTTTTTT
CDR3aa: CASKDRVAGELFF
d_gene: TRBD1
j_gene: TRBJ2-2
v_gene: TRBV7-9
abundance: NA

CDR3nt: TGTGCCAGCAGTTCCCAACTAGACCGGAATGAGCAGTTCTTC
CDR3aa: CASSSQLDRNEQFF
d_gene: NA
j_gene: TRBJ2-1
v_gene: TRBV28
abundance: NA

CDR3nt: TGTGCCAGCAGCTTTTCCCCCGGTGCACAGGTTGCCACTGAAGCTTTCTTT
CDR3aa: CASSFSPGAQVATEAFF
d_gene: NA
j_gene: TRBJ1-1
v_gene: TRBV5-6
abundance: NA

CDR3nt: TGTGCCAGCAGCCAATGGGCCGGGACAGGGGACACCACCCAGCATTTT
CDR3aa: CASSQWAGTGDTTQHF
d_gene: TRBD1
j_gene: TRBJ1-5
v_gene: TRBV11-2
abundance: NA

CDR3nt: TGTGCCAGCAGCCAAGGCGGGTTGAATACGCAGTATTTT
CDR3aa: CASSQGGLNTQYF
d_gene: NA
j_gene: TRBJ2-3
v_gene: TRBV4-2
abundance: NA

CDR3nt: TGTGCCAGCAGTCCCGACAGAAGCCTAAATCAGCCCCAGCATTTT
CDR3aa: CASSPDRSLNQPQHF
d_gene: NA
j_gene: TRBJ1-5
v_gene: TRBV5-5
abundance: NA

CDR3nt: TGTGCCAGTAGCATAGGGGACAGTGCCTATGGCTACACCTTC
CDR3aa: CASSIGDSAYGYTF
d_gene: TRBD1
j_gene: TRBJ1-2
v_gene: TRBV19
abundance: NA

CDR3nt: TGTGCCAGCACGCCTGGGGACTCCTACGAGCAGTACTTC
CDR3aa: CASTPGDSYEQYF
d_gene: NA
j_gene: TRBJ2-7
v_gene: TRBV5-5
abundance: NA

CDR3nt: TGCAGCGTTGAAGAGGGCAGGGGGCCGGAGACCCAGTACTTC
CDR3aa: CSVEEGRGPETQYF
d_gene: TRBD1
j_gene: TRBJ2-5
v_gene: TRBV29-1
abundance: NA

CDR3nt: TGCGCCAGCAGCCCATTCCCCGAACCCAGACTAGCGGGTGATGAGCAGTTCTTC
CDR3aa: CASSPFPEPRLAGDEQFF
d_gene: TRBD2
j_gene: TRBJ2-1
v_gene: TRBV5-1
abundance: NA

CDR3nt: TGTGCCAGCACCCTGCCCGTGGAGGCCTCCTATGGCTACACCTTC
CDR3aa: CASTLPVEASYGYTF
d_gene: NA
j_gene: TRBJ1-2
v_gene: TRBV28
abundance: NA

CDR3nt: TGTGCCAGCAGCCGACAGGTGAACACTGAAGCTTTCTTT
CDR3aa: CASSRQVNTEAFF
d_gene: NA
j_gene: TRBJ1-1
v_gene: TRBV5-6
abundance: NA

CDR3nt: TGTGCCAGTAGTACCCACACCCGGGACAGGGGTATTCGGTCGTATAGCAATCAGCCCCAGCATTTT
CDR3aa: CASSTHTRDRGIRSYSNQPQHF
d_gene: TRBD1
j_gene: TRBJ1-5
v_gene: TRBV19
abundance: NA

CDR3nt: TGTGCCAGCAGCTCCTGGGGCCACACAGATACGCAGTATTTT
CDR3aa: CASSSWGHTDTQYF
d_gene: NA
j_gene: TRBJ2-3
v_gene: TRBV5-5
abundance: NA

CDR3nt: TGTGCCAGCAGTTCAGGGGGCTCGGGTGAGCAGTTCTTC
CDR3aa: CASSSGGSGEQFF
d_gene: TRBD1
j_gene: TRBJ2-1
v_gene: TRBV11-2
abundance: NA

CDR3nt: TGTGTCGTGCGCGGTGTCGAATCCTACGAGCAGTACTTC
CDR3aa: CVVRGVESYEQYF
d_gene: NA
j_gene: TRBJ2-7
v_gene: TRBV10-3
abundance: NA

CDR3nt: TGTGCCAGCAGTTTATTCGGCACGGGAAGCGAAGCTTTCTTT
CDR3aa: CASSLFGTGSEAFF
d_gene: NA
j_gene: TRBJ1-1
v_gene: TRBV28
abundance: NA

CDR3nt: TGTGCCAGCAGGGACAAGACAGATACGCAGTATTTT
CDR3aa: CASRDKTDTQYF
d_gene: NA
j_gene: TRBJ2-3
v_gene: TRBV6-5
abundance: once

CDR3nt: TGTGCCAGCAGGCACCACACAGGGGCCACTGAAGCTTTCTTT
CDR3aa: CASRHHTGATEAFF
d_gene: TRBD1
j_gene: TRBJ1-1
v_gene: TRBV27
abundance: NA

CDR3nt: TGTGCCAGCAGTCTAGGGCCCGTTCACTACGAGCAGTACTTC
CDR3aa: CASSLGPVHYEQYF
d_gene: NA
j_gene: TRBJ2-7
v_gene: TRBV27
abundance: NA

CDR3nt: TGTGCCAGTAGTACGACTAGCGGTTACAATGAGCAGTTCTTC
CDR3aa: CASSTTSGYNEQFF
d_gene: TRBD2
j_gene: TRBJ2-1
v_gene: TRBV19
abundance: NA

CDR3nt: TGTGCCAGCAGCCACCAGGGCTACACCTCTGGAAACACCATATATTTT
CDR3aa: CASSHQGYTSGNTIYF
d_gene: NA
j_gene: TRBJ1-3
v_gene: TRBV14
abundance: NA

CDR3nt: TGTGCCAGCAGCAGCCTGGACGAAGAGACCCAGTACTTC
CDR3aa: CASSSLDEETQYF
d_gene: NA
j_gene: TRBJ2-5
v_gene: TRBV7-3
abundance: NA

CDR3nt: TGTGCCAGCAGTTACCTGGCGGGAGGTACAGATACGCAGTATTTT
CDR3aa: CASSYLAGGTDTQYF
d_gene: TRBD2
j_gene: TRBJ2-3
v_gene: TRBV6-6
abundance: NA

CDR3nt: TGTGCCAGCAGCTTCCGGGACAGGGGCGACGAGCAGTACTTC
CDR3aa: CASSFRDRGDEQYF
d_gene: TRBD1
j_gene: TRBJ2-7
v_gene: TRBV7-9
abundance: NA

CDR3nt: TGCGCCAGCAGCCAAGGAACCGAGGGGGGGAGGGCGAATGAGCAGTTCTTC
CDR3aa: CASSQGTEGGRANEQFF
d_gene: NA
j_gene: TRBJ2-1
v_gene: TRBV4-1
abundance: NA

CDR3nt: TGTGCCATCAGGAGACAGGGGGAGGAGGGGACCGGTACGCAGTATTTT
CDR3aa: CAIRRQGEEGTGTQYF
d_gene: TRBD1
j_gene: TRBJ2-3
v_gene: TRBV10-3
abundance: NA

CDR3nt: TGTGCCAGCAGTGATGGGACTAGCGGGGGTACCGGGGAGCTGTTTTTT
CDR3aa: CASSDGTSGGTGELFF
d_gene: TRBD2
j_gene: TRBJ2-2
v_gene: TRBV2
abundance: NA

CDR3nt: TGTGCCAGCAGTTTAGCGGGGTCCCCAGATACGCAGTATTTT
CDR3aa: CASSLAGSPDTQYF
d_gene: NA
j_gene: TRBJ2-3
v_gene: TRBV27
abundance: NA

CDR3nt: TGTGCCAGCCAGGGGGATTGGACAGGGAGTGGCACTGAAGCTTTCTTT
CDR3aa: CASQGDWTGSGTEAFF
d_gene: TRBD1
j_gene: TRBJ1-1
v_gene: TRBV7-8
abundance: NA

CDR3nt: TGTGCCAGCAGCTTAGATTCCCCCGCTTCGGGGTCCTTC
CDR3aa: CASSLDSPASGSF
d_gene: NA
j_gene: TRBJ1-2
v_gene: TRBV11-3
abundance: once

CDR3nt: TGCGCCAGCAGCCCGGACAGGAACTTCTACGAGCAGTACTTC
CDR3aa: CASSPDRNFYEQYF
d_gene: TRBD1
j_gene: TRBJ2-7
v_gene: TRBV5-1
abundance: NA

CDR3nt: TGTGCCAGCAGTTTACCCGGCGATGAGACCCAGTACTTC
CDR3aa: CASSLPGDETQYF
d_gene: NA
j_gene: TRBJ2-5
v_gene: TRBV28
abundance: NA

CDR3nt: TGTGCCAGTAGTATAGCCAGGGACACTGAAGCTTTCTTT
CDR3aa: CASSIARDTEAFF
d_gene: NA
j_gene: TRBJ1-1
v_gene: TRBV19
abundance: NA

CDR3nt: TGTGCCAGTCAGGTTATAAGCGGGGGTGAGCAGTTCTTC
CDR3aa: CASQVISGGEQFF
d_gene: TRBD2
j_gene: TRBJ2-1
v_gene: TRBV19
abundance: NA

CDR3nt: TGTGCCAGCAGCTTAGGCCTAGGAGGCGAGCAGTACTTC
CDR3aa: CASSLGLGGEQYF
d_gene: NA
j_gene: TRBJ2-7
v_gene: TRBV13
abundance: NA

CDR3nt: TGCGCCAGCAGTAAAACGGGGACTGAAGCTTTCTTT
CDR3aa: CASSKTGTEAFF
d_gene: NA
j_gene: TRBJ1-1
v_gene: TRBV5-1
abundance: NA

CDR3nt: TGTGCCAGTAATGGTGGTGAGACCCAGTACTTC
CDR3aa: CASNGGETQYF
d_gene: NA
j_gene: TRBJ2-5
v_gene: TRBV19
abundance: NA

CDR3nt: TGTGCCAGCAGCCTCCCGGGGGGTGGATACGAGCAGTACTTC
CDR3aa: CASSLPGGGYEQYF
d_gene: TRBD2
j_gene: TRBJ2-7
v_gene: TRBV11-2
abundance: NA

CDR3nt: TGTGCCAGCAGCCCCTTCCCTCAGAGCACAGATACGCAGTATTTT
CDR3aa: CASSPFPQSTDTQYF
d_gene: NA
j_gene: TRBJ2-3
v_gene: TRBV7-9
abundance: once

CDR3nt: TGTGCCAGCAGTTTAGACGCCGACAGGTGGTCCCAGTACTTC
CDR3aa: CASSLDADRWSQYF
d_gene: NA
j_gene: TRBJ2-5
v_gene: TRBV28
abundance: once